This T cell receptor (beta chain) appears in the sequencing data of a study of blood T cell repertoires in COVID-19. Study overall: The United States, Italy and Spain were the sources of the acute and convalescent COVID-19 samples. T cells, B-cell-depleted T cells, or PBMCs supplied cDNA or gDNA.

Original analysis: Amplification with reference gene primers provided the estimates of nucleated cell counts. TCRdb's table, derived via immunoSEQ multiplex PCR, lists solely in-frame clones and lacks some. For V, J and clone size, that table is used; D and trimming come from the DNA. The repertoire holds tens of thousands of clones, with more than 80% as singletons. The sample consisted of peripheral blood. This TCR was sampled from an elderly man with acute or convalescent COVID-19.

CDR3 loop: CASSPGLAGVGNTGELFF. The CDR3 nucleotides read TGTGCCAGCTCACCTGGACTAGCGGGAGTAGGGAACACCGGGGAGCTGTTTTTT. J is TRBJ2-2 and V is TRBV18; 13 bases align to TRBD2. J lost 1 base, V lost 3 bases, and 5 bases had no gene match. CDR1 and CDR2 from the germline V gene are KGHSH and LQKENI. The length of the CDR3 is 18 residues.